The text below deals with one TCR beta chain. Its antigen is not identified. These data come from a study of chemoradiotherapy in HPV16-positive cancers. The study's findings and limits: HPV-specific T cells were functionally defined from only a couple of HPV16-positive patients.

TCRdb's copy holds only in-frame clones and misses some; the assay was immunoSEQ multiplex PCR. The repertoire holds roughly 32,000 clones, with 89% as singletons. The V gene end was trimmed by 1 base and the J gene end by 5 bases; junction bases not matched to a gene: 0. Per germline, CDR1 SGHVS and CDR2 FNYEAQ. The CDR3 consists of 15 residues. The V gene is TRBV7-6, the J gene TRBJ2-2, with TRBD2 matching 11 bases. This TCR was recovered from a human donor with HPV-associated anogenital cancer. The input for sequencing was blood, taken from a patient who underwent chemoradiotherapy. The CDR3 is CASSLGTSGTGELFF. In DNA, the CDR3 is TGTGCCAGCAGCTTAGGGACTAGCGGGACCGGGGAGCTGTTTTTT.